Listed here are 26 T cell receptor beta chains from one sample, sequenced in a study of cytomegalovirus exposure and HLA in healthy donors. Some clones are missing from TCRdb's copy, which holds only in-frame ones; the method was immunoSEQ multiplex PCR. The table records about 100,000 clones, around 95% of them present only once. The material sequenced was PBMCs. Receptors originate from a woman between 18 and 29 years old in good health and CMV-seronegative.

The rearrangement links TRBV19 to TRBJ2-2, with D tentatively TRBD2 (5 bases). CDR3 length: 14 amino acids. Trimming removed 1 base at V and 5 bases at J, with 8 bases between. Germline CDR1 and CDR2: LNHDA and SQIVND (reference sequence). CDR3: CASSIVRGTGELFF. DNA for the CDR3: TGTGCCAGTAGTATAGTCCGGGGAACCGGGGAGCTGTTTTTT.

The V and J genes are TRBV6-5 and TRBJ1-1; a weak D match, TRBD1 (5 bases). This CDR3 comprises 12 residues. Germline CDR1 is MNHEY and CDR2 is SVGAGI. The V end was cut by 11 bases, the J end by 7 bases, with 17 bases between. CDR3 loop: CAVGKGEVEAFF. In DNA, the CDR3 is TGTGCCGTCGGCAAAGGGGAGGTTGAAGCTTTCTTT.

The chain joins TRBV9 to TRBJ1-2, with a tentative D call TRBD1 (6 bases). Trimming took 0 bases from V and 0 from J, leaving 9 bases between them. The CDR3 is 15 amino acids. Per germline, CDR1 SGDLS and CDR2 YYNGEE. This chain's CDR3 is CASSVAGTPNYGYTF. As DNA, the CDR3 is TGTGCCAGCAGCGTAGCTGGGACACCTAACTATGGCTACACCTTC.

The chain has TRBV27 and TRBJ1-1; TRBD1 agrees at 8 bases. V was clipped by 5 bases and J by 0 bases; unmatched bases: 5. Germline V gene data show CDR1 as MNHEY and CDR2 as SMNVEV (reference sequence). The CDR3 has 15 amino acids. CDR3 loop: CASSPQTGVNTEAFF. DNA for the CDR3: TGTGCCAGCAGTCCTCAGACAGGGGTGAACACTGAAGCTTTCTTT.

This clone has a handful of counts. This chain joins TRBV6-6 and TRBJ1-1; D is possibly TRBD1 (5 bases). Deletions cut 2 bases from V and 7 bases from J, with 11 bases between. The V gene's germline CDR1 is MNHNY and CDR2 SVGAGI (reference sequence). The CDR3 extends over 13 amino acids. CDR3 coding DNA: TGTGCCAGCAGTTACGACAGACCACTTGAAGCTTTCTTT. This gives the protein CASSYDRPLEAFF.

CDR3 nucleotides: TGTGCCAGCAGCCAACAAGGGACAGGGAGTTTCAATGGCTACACCTTC. Translation gives CASSQQGTGSFNGYTF. The chain joins TRBV7-8 to TRBJ1-2, with 9 bases lining up with TRBD1. This CDR3 comprises 16 residues. The J segment lost 6 bases and the V segment lost 5 bases, leaving 13 bases of the junction unmatched. CDR1 is SGHVS, CDR2 FQNEAQ, per germline. The entire variable domain, with the rest obtained from reference TRBV7-8 and TRBJ1-2, is as follows: GAGVSQSPRYKVAKRGQDVALRCDPISGHVSLFWYQQALGQGPEFLTYFQNEAQLDKSGLPSDRFFAERPEGSVSTLKIQRTQQEDSAVYLCASSQQGTGSFNGYTFGSGTRLTVV.

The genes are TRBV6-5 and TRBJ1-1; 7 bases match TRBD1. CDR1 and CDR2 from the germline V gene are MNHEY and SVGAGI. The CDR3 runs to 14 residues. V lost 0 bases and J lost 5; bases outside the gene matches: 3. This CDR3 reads CASSYSGRGTEAFF. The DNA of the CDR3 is TGTGCCAGCAGTTACTCGGGCAGGGGGACTGAAGCTTTCTTT.

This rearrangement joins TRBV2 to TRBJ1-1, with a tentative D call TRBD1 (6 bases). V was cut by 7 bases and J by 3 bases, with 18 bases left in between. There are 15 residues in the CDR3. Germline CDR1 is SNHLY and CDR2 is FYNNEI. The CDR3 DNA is TGTGCCAGCACCCCTAGGGGGATCACGGACACTGAAGCTTTCTTT. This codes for CASTPRGITDTEAFF.

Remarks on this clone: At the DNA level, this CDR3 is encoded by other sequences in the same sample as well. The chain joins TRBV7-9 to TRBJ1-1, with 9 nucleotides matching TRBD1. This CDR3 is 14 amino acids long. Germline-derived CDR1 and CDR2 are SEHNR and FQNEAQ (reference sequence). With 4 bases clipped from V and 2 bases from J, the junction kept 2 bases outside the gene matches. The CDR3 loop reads CASSSGQGNTEAFF. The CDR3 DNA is TGTGCCAGCAGCTCGGGACAGGGTAACACTGAAGCTTTCTTT. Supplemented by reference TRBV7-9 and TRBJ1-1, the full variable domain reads DTGVSQNPRHKITKRGQNVTFRCDPISEHNRLYWYRQTLGQGPEFLTYFQNEAQLEKSRLLSDRFSAERPKGSFSTLEIQRTEQGDSAMYLCASSSGQGNTEAFFGQGTRLTVV.

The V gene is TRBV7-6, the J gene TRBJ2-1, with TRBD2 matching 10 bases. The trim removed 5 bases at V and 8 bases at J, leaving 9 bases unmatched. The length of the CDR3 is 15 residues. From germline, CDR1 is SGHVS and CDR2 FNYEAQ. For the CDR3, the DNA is TGTGCCAGCAGCGCAACGGCTAGCGGGGGCCATGAGCAGTTCTTC. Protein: CASSATASGGHEQFF.

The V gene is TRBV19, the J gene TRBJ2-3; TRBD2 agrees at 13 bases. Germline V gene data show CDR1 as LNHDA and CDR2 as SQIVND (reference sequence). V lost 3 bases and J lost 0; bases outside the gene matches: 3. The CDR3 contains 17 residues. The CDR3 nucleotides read TGTGCCAGTAGTATGGGACTAGCGGGGCAGAGCACAGATACGCAGTATTTT. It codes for CASSMGLAGQSTDTQYF. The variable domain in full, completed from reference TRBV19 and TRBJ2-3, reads DGGITQSPKYLFRKEGQNVTLSCEQNLNHDAMYWYRQDPGQGLRLIYYSQIVNDFQKGDIAEGYSVSREKKESFPLTVTSAQKNPTAFYLCASSMGLAGQSTDTQYFGPGTRLTVL.

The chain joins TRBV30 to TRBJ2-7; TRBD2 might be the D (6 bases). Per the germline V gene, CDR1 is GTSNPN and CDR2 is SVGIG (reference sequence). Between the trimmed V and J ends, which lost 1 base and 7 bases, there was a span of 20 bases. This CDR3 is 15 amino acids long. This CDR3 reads CAWSGTILMWEEQYF. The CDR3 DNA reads TGTGCCTGGAGTGGGACTATATTAATGTGGGAGGAGCAGTACTTC.

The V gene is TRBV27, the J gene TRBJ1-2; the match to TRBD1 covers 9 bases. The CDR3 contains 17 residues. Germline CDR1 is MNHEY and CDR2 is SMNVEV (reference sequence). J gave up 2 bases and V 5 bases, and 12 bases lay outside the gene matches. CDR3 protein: CASSPTGTGTWNYGYTF. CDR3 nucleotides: TGTGCCAGCAGTCCAACAGGGACAGGGACTTGGAACTATGGCTACACCTTC.

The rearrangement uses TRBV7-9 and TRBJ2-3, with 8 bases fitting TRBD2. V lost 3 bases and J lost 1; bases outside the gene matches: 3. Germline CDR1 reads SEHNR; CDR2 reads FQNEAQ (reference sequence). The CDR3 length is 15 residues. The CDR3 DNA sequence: TGTGCCAGCAGCTTCGAGACTAGCGGCACAGATACGCAGTATTTT. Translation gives CASSFETSGTDTQYF.

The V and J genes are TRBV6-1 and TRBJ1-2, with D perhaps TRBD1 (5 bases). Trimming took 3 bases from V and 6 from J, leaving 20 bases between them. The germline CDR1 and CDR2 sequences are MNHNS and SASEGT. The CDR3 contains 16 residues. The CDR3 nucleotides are TGTGCCAGCAGTGAGGAACACAGGTATCTAATCGATGGCTACACCTTC. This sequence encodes CASSEEHRYLIDGYTF.

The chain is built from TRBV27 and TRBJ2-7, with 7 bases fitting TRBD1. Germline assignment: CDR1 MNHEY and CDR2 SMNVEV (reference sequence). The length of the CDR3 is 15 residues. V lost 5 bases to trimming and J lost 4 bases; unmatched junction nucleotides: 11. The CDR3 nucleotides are TGTGCCAGCAGTACACGACGACAGGGTAGGTACGAGCAGTACTTC. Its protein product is CASSTRRQGRYEQYF.

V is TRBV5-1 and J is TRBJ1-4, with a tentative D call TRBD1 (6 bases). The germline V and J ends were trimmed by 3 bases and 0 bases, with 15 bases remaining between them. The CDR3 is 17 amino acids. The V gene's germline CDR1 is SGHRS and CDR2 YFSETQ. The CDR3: CASSSDRTRATNEKLFF. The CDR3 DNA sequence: TGCGCCAGCAGCTCCGACAGGACCAGGGCAACTAATGAAAAACTGTTTTTT.

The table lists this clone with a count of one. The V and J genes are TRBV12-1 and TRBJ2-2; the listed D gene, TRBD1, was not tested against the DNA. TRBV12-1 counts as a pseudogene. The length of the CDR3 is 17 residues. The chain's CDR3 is CASSYSQTGVNTGELFF. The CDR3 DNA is TGTGCCAGCAGCTACTCCCAGACAGGGGTGAACACCGGGGAGCTGTTTTTT.

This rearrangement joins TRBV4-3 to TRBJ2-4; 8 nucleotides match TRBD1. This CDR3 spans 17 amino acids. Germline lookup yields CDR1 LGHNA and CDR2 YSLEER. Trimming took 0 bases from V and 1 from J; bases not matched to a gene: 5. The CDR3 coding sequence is TGCGCCAGCAGCCAAGATTTGACAGGGGCGGCCAAAAACATTCAGTACTTC. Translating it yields CASSQDLTGAAKNIQYF.

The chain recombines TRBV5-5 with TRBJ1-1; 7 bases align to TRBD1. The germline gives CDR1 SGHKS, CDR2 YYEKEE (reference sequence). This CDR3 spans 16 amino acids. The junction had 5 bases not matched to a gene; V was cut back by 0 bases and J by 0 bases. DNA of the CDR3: TGTGCCAGCAGCTTGGGACAGGGCCTCATGAACACTGAAGCTTTCTTT. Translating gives CASSLGQGLMNTEAFF.

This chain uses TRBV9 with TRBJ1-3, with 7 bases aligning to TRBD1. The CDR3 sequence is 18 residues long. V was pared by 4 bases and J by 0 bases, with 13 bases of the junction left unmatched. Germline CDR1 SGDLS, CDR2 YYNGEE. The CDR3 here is CASSRDSRPLGSGNTIYF. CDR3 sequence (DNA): TGTGCCAGCAGCCGGGACAGTCGACCTCTGGGCTCTGGAAACACCATATATTTT.

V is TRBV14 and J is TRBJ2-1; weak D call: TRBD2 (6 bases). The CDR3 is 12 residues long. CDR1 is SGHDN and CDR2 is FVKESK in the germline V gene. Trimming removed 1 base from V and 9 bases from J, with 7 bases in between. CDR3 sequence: CASSQGLGEQFF. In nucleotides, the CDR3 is TGTGCCAGCAGCCAAGGACTAGGTGAGCAGTTCTTC.

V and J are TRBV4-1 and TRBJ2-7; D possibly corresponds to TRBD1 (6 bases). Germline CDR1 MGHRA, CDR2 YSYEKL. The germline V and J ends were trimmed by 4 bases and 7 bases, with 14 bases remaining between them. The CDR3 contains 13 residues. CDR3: CASSRLTGHEQYF. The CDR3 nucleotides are TGCGCCAGCAGCCGACTAACAGGGCATGAGCAGTACTTC.

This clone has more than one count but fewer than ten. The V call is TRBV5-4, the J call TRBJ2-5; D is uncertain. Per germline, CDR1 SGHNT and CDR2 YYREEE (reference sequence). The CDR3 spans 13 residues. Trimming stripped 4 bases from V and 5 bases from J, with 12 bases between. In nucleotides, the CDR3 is TGTGCCAGCAGCCCCCGTGCCGGGGAGACCCAGTACTTC. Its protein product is CASSPRAGETQYF. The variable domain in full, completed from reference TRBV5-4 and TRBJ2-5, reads ETGVTQSPTHLIKTRGQQVTLRCSSQSGHNTVSWYQQALGQGPQFIFQYYREEENGRGNFPPRFSGLQFPNYSSELNVNALELDDSALYLCASSPRAGETQYFGPGTRLLVL.

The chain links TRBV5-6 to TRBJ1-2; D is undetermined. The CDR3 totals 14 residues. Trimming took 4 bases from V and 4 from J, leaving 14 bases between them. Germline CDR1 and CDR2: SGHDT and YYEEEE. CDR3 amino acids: CASSPLGASYGYTF. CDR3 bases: TGTGCCAGCAGCCCCTTGGGAGCCAGCTATGGCTACACCTTC.

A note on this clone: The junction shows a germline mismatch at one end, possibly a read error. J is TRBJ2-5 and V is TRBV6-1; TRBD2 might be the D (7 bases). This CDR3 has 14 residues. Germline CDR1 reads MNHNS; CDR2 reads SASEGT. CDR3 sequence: CASSEFGGADRGDF. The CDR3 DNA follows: TGTGCCAGCAGTGAATTTGGGGGGGCGGACAGAGGTGACTTC.